Presented here are 29 T cell receptor beta chains from one specimen sequenced in a study of cytomegalovirus exposure and HLA in healthy donors. Data came from immunoSEQ multiplex PCR; TCRdb stores just in-frame clones and leaves some out. The sample has 150,000 or so clones; about 89% are singletons. Source material: PBMCs. The receptors stem from a man aged 18 to 30 in good health and CMV-seropositive.

The V gene is TRBV5-5, the J gene TRBJ2-2, with D possibly being TRBD2 (6 bases). The length of the CDR3 is 15 residues. The ends were cut back, 1 base at V and 5 bases at J, with 12 bases in the middle. CDR1 and CDR2 from the germline V gene are SGHKS and YYEKEE (reference sequence). The CDR3 is CASSLQGGRTGELFF. The CDR3 nucleotides are TGTGCCAGCAGCTTGCAGGGTGGGAGGACCGGGGAGCTGTTTTTT. The full variable domain, rest sourced from reference TRBV5-5 and TRBJ2-2, is DAGVTQSPTHLIKTRGQQVTLRCSPISGHKSVSWYQQVLGQGPQFIFQYYEKEERGRGNFPDRFSARQFPNYSSELNVNALLLGDSALYLCASSLQGGRTGELFFGEGSRLTVL.

The V gene is TRBV11-2, the J gene TRBJ2-7; D possibly corresponds to TRBD2 (5 bases). The CDR3 contains 14 residues. V lost 5 bases to trimming and J lost 4 bases, with 15 bases between them. Germline V gene data show CDR1 as SGHAT and CDR2 as FQNNGV. The chain's CDR3 is CASSPPGNPYEQYF. Here the CDR3 DNA reads TGTGCCAGCAGCCCCCCCGGGAACCCTTACGAGCAGTACTTC.

V and J are TRBV28 and TRBJ1-5; 7 bases match TRBD1. The CDR3 spans 14 residues. With V trimmed by 7 bases and J by 6 bases, 9 bases remained unmatched. The V gene's germline CDR1 is MDHEN and CDR2 SYDVKM. This chain's CDR3 is CASKEGAPVQPQHF. The DNA of the CDR3 is TGTGCCAGCAAAGAGGGGGCACCGGTTCAGCCCCAGCATTTT.

The gene calls are TRBV5-6 and TRBJ2-1; 8 bases are shared with TRBD2. Looked up from germline, CDR1 is SGHDT and CDR2 is YYEEEE. The CDR3 sequence is 18 residues long. J gave up 8 bases and V 6 bases, and 22 bases lay outside the gene matches. CDR3 loop: CASTRGWGRLALGHEQFF. CDR3 coding DNA: TGTGCCAGCACCCGGGGATGGGGACGACTAGCGCTAGGCCATGAGCAGTTCTTC.

This clone was detected once. The chain is built from TRBV18 and TRBJ2-7; D perhaps matches TRBD1 (5 bases). Germline loops: CDR1 KGHSH, CDR2 LQKENI. This CDR3 has 14 residues. V shed 3 bases and J shed 0 bases, with 9 bases lying between them. The CDR3 loop is CASSPLQDSYEQYF. CDR3 DNA: TGTGCCAGCTCACCCTTACAGGACTCCTACGAGCAGTACTTC.

The gene calls are TRBV18 and TRBJ2-2, with D tentatively TRBD1 (5 bases). The length of the CDR3 is 17 residues. Germline V CDR1 and CDR2: KGHSH, LQKENI. Trimming took off 3 bases at V and 2 bases at J, with 16 bases between the two ends. The DNA of the CDR3 is TGTGCCAGCTCACCGCGAACAGGTGATCTTAACACCGGGGAGCTGTTTTTT. Its translation: CASSPRTGDLNTGELFF.

The chain combines TRBV18 with TRBJ1-4, with TRBD1 identical over 7 bases. J gave up 5 bases and V 3 bases, and 6 bases lay outside the gene matches. The CDR3 is 15 amino acids. CDR1 KGHSH and CDR2 LQKENI come from the germline V gene. CDR3 in amino acids: CASSPRQGKNEKLFF. CDR3 coding DNA: TGTGCCAGCTCACCCCGACAGGGAAAGAATGAAAAACTGTTTTTT. Filled out from reference TRBV18 and TRBJ1-4, the complete variable domain reads NAGVMQNPRHLVRRRGQEARLRCSPMKGHSHVYWYRQLPEEGLKFMVYLQKENIIDESGMPKERFSAEFPKEGPSILRIQQVVRGDSAAYFCASSPRQGKNEKLFFGSGTQLSVL.

The V and J genes are TRBV28 and TRBJ1-1; 7 nucleotides agree with TRBD1. Losses at the gene ends were 4 bases for V and 10 bases for J; bases not matched to a gene: 15. Germline V gives CDR1 MDHEN, CDR2 SYDVKM. CDR3 size: 15 residues. This CDR3 reads CASSSLGGEQGPAFF. CDR3 sequence (DNA): TGTGCCAGCAGTTCCCTCGGCGGTGAACAGGGGCCAGCTTTCTTT.

The genes are TRBV12-2 and TRBJ2-3; no DNA check was done on the table's D call, TRBD2. TRBV12-2 is a listed pseudogene. The CDR3 is 17 residues long. CDR3 protein: CASRYFRGGGCTDTQYF. The CDR3 DNA is TGTGCAAGTCGCTACTTCCGAGGCGGGGGCTGCACAGATACGCAGTATTTT.

This rearrangement joins TRBV7-6 to TRBJ1-1; perhaps TRBD1 as D (5 bases). The CDR3 spans 14 residues. Germline-derived CDR1 and CDR2 are SGHVS and FNYEAQ. V was shortened by 1 base and J by 5 bases, with 11 bases between the two germline ends. This CDR3 is CASSLGGENTEAFF. In DNA form, the CDR3 reads TGTGCCAGCAGCTTAGGGGGGGAAAATACTGAAGCTTTCTTT.

This sequence joins TRBV18 and TRBJ2-1; possibly TRBD1 for D (5 bases). Germline V gene sequence: CDR1 KGHSH, CDR2 LQKENI. The CDR3 is 15 residues long. V lost 5 bases to trimming and J lost 2 bases, with 13 bases between them. CDR3 nucleotide sequence: TGTGCCAGCTCAACCGGTCCAGGGACCTACAATGAGCAGTTCTTC. It translates to CASSTGPGTYNEQFF.

The count of this clone is one. The rearrangement uses TRBV9 and TRBJ1-2, with D perhaps matching TRBD1 (6 bases). Germline V CDR1 and CDR2: SGDLS, YYNGEE. V was trimmed by 3 bases and J by 4 bases, leaving 19 bases between them. This CDR3 contains 16 residues. The CDR3 reads CASSATGQDTVYGYTF. CDR3 DNA: TGTGCCAGCAGCGCGACGGGACAAGATACCGTCTATGGCTACACCTTC.

Notes on this clone: A far larger clone is just one base off, so this is likely a read error. This chain joins TRBV27 and TRBJ1-1; 9 bases fit TRBD1. Trimming cost V 4 bases and J 3 bases; bases outside gene matches: 0. Germline CDR1 MNHEY, CDR2 SMNVEV (reference sequence). This CDR3 comprises 13 residues. The DNA of the CDR3 is TGTGCCAGCAGTTGGACAGGGGACACTGAAGCTTTCTTT. Amino acids: CASSWTGDTEAFF.

On this clone itself: The same CDR3 can be traced to other DNA sequences in this sample. The chain recombines TRBV4-1 with TRBJ1-1, with D possibly TRBD1 on 6 matching bases. The germline CDR1 and CDR2 sequences are MGHRA and YSYEKL. The CDR3 is 14 amino acids. V lost 3 bases to trimming and J lost 2 bases, with 10 bases between them. The CDR3 DNA reads as TGCGCCAGCAGCCACCTCAGGGGAAACACTGAAGCTTTCTTT. Translation: CASSHLRGNTEAFF.

The V call is TRBV9, the J call TRBJ2-1; 9 nucleotides line up with TRBD2. The CDR3 consists of 15 residues. The germline gives CDR1 SGDLS, CDR2 YYNGEE. Germline trimming cut 3 bases from V and 5 bases from J; bases unmatched to any gene: 6. The CDR3 region has the DNA TGTGCCAGCAGCGCTTGGACTAGCGCCCACAATGAGCAGTTCTTC. Its protein is CASSAWTSAHNEQFF. Drawing the rest from reference TRBV9 and TRBJ2-1, the complete variable domain is DSGVTQTPKHLITATGQRVTLRCSPRSGDLSVYWYQQSLDQGLQFLIQYYNGEERAKGNILERFSAQQFPDLHSELNLSSLELGDSALYFCASSAWTSAHNEQFFGPGTRLTVL.

This clone occurred once. The genes are TRBV5-6 and TRBJ2-7, with a weak D call TRBD1 (6 bases). Trimming stripped 4 bases from V and 5 bases from J, with 13 bases between. This CDR3 region has 13 residues. Germline lookup yields CDR1 SGHDT and CDR2 YYEEEE. In nucleotides, the CDR3 is TGTGCCAGCAGCATCACAGGGTTTGACGAGCAGTACTTC. Protein sequence: CASSITGFDEQYF.

V usage is TRBV5-1 and J usage is TRBJ2-5, with 9 bases fitting TRBD2. After removal of 1 base from V and 5 bases from J, the junction contained 6 bases not matched to a gene. Germline V gene data show CDR1 as SGHRS and CDR2 as YFSETQ. CDR3 size: 15 residues. DNA of the CDR3: TGCGCCAGCAGCTTGAGTAGCGGGGGTATGGAGACCCAGTACTTC. This translates into CASSLSSGGMETQYF. Drawing the rest from reference TRBV5-1 and TRBJ2-5, the complete variable domain is KAGVTQTPRYLIKTRGQQVTLSCSPISGHRSVSWYQQTPGQGLQFLFEYFSETQRNKGNFPGRFSGRQFSNSRSEMNVSTLELGDSALYLCASSLSSGGMETQYFGPGTRLLVL.

The gene calls are TRBV10-3 and TRBJ1-2; D gene uncertain. This CDR3 has 16 residues. Germline V gene lookup returns CDR1 ENHRY and CDR2 SYGVKD. Trimming removed 3 bases at V and 8 bases at J, with 22 bases between. The CDR3 DNA reads TGTGCCATCAGTGACCCCCCTCGAGGGAAGGGCTCGGGCTACACCTTC. Its protein product is CAISDPPRGKGSGYTF.

CDR3 DNA sequence: TGTGCCAGCACACCTGAGACAGGGTTCTATGAGCAGTTCTTC. The encoded protein is CASTPETGFYEQFF. The J gene is TRBJ2-1, the V gene TRBV7-2; 7 bases agree with TRBD1. The CDR3 is 14 residues long. Trimming cost V 7 bases and J 8 bases; bases outside gene matches: 11. CDR1 is SGHTA and CDR2 is FQGNSA in the germline V gene.

The chain combines TRBV14 with TRBJ2-1; 7 nucleotides align to TRBD2. The V segment lost 3 bases and the J segment 9 bases; nucleotides outside the gene matches: 8. This CDR3 has 14 residues. CDR1 is SGHDN, CDR2 FVKESK, per germline. The CDR3 loop reads CASSHAREPAEQFF. In nucleotides, the CDR3 is TGTGCCAGCAGCCATGCGCGGGAGCCGGCTGAGCAGTTCTTC. Supplemented by reference TRBV14 and TRBJ2-1, the full variable domain reads EAGVTQFPSHSVIEKGQTVTLRCDPISGHDNLYWYRRVMGKEIKFLLHFVKESKQDESGMPNNRFLAERTGGTYSTLKVQPAELEDSGVYFCASSHAREPAEQFFGPGTRLTVL.

The chain carries TRBV27 and TRBJ2-7; D may be TRBD1 (6 bases). Germline values: CDR1 MNHEY, CDR2 SMNVEV (reference sequence). There are 13 residues in the CDR3. Trimming removed 4 bases from V and 1 base from J, with 8 bases in between. In DNA form, the CDR3 reads TGTGCCAGCAGTTGGGGGCCGTCCTACGAGCAGTACTTC. Protein: CASSWGPSYEQYF.

The rearrangement links TRBV4-2 to TRBJ2-2, with D possibly matching TRBD2 (6 bases). The V gene's germline CDR1 is LGHNA and CDR2 YNFKEQ. CDR3 length: 17 residues. V was cut by 4 bases and J by 1 base, with 16 bases left in between. The CDR3 region is CASSPYGSSGNTGELFF. The DNA for the CDR3 is TGTGCCAGCAGCCCCTACGGGAGTAGCGGGAACACCGGGGAGCTGTTTTTT.

The V call is TRBV4-1, the J call TRBJ1-5, with 8 bases matching TRBD1. The CDR3 sequence is 17 residues long. Germline trimming cut 0 bases from V and 4 bases from J; bases unmatched to any gene: 8. In germline, CDR1 is MGHRA, CDR2 YSYEKL. CDR3 nucleotide sequence: TGCGCCAGCAGCCAAGATGGGACAGGTGGGCGGAATCAGCCCCAGCATTTT. Translation: CASSQDGTGGRNQPQHF.

The rearrangement uses TRBV28 and TRBJ2-1; 8 bases are a match to TRBD1. Trimming cost V 2 bases and J 8 bases; bases outside gene matches: 8. The CDR3 is 15 residues long. Germline CDR1 is MDHEN and CDR2 is SYDVKM. CDR3 loop: CASSLGGQGIDEQFF. The CDR3 DNA reads TGTGCCAGCAGTTTAGGAGGACAGGGAATCGATGAGCAGTTCTTC.

The chain joins TRBV6-6 to TRBJ2-7, with D possibly matching TRBD1 (6 bases). Germline-derived CDR1 and CDR2 are MNHNY and SVGAGI (reference sequence). This CDR3 is built from 15 residues. V was pared by 7 bases and J by 0 bases, with 16 bases between. CDR3 nucleotide sequence: TGTGCCAGCATCTACGCGCCAGGGGTCTCCTACGAGCAGTACTTC. Translated: CASIYAPGVSYEQYF.

The rearrangement links TRBV29-1 to TRBJ2-7; 11 nucleotides agree with TRBD1. CDR1 is SQVTM and CDR2 is ANQGSEA in the germline V gene. V trimming: 5 bases; J trimming: 4 bases; junction bases outside the gene matches: 7. The CDR3 contains 14 residues. The CDR3 spells CSVLRDRGAYEQYF. In DNA form, the CDR3 reads TGCAGCGTTCTCCGGGACAGGGGGGCATACGAGCAGTACTTC.

This clone was picked up a small number of times. A read error may account for a junction end that differs from germline. The J gene is TRBJ2-7, the V gene TRBV7-7; no clear D. From germline, CDR1 is SSHAT and CDR2 FNYEAQ (reference sequence). CDR3 length: 11 residues. The CDR3 DNA sequence: TGTGCTAGCAGCCCTAGCTACGAGCAGTACTTC. This translates into CASSPSYEQYF.

This chain joins TRBV7-3 and TRBJ2-1; weak D call: TRBD1 (5 bases). Trimming pared 5 bases from V and 6 bases from J, leaving 14 bases between. From germline, CDR1 is SGHTA and CDR2 FQGTGA. There are 14 residues in the CDR3. CDR3 loop: CASSPRAISNEQFF. In DNA, the CDR3 is TGTGCCAGCAGCCCCAGGGCCATCTCCAATGAGCAGTTCTTC.

J is TRBJ2-1 and V is TRBV13; unclear D gene. V lost 0 bases to trimming and J lost 8 bases, with 5 bases between them. Germline-derived CDR1 and CDR2 are PRHDT and FYEKMQ (reference sequence). This CDR3 is built from 12 residues. As DNA, the CDR3 is TGTGCCAGCAGCTTAGGCGGGTATGAGCAGTTCTTC. Protein sequence: CASSLGGYEQFF.